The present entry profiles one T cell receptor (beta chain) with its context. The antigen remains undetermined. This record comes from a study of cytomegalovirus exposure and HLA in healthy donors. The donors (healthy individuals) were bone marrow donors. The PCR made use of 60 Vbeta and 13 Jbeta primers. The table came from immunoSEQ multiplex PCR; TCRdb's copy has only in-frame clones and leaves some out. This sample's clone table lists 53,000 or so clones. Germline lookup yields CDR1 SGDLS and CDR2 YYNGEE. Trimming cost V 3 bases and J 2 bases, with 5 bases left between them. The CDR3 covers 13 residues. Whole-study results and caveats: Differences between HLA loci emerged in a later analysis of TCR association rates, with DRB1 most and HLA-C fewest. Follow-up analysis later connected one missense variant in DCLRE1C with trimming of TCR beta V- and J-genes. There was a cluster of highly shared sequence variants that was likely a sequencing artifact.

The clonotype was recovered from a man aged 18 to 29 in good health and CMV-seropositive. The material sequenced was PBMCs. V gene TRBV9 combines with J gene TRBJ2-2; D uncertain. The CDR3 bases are TGTGCCAGCAGCGCCTTTAACACCGGGGAGCTGTTTTTT. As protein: CASSAFNTGELFF.